These 7 T cell receptor beta chains share one sample of origin, sequenced in a study of T cell repertoires in cytomegalovirus infection. A single record per CDR3 protein comes from TCRdb applying MiXCR to the reads. The sample has fewer than 950,000 distinct CDR3 sequences; less than 35% are singletons. The antigens these receptors bind are not known. Sequenced here: cultured CD8+ T cells from PBMCs, sampled from culture after CMV antigen stimulation. These receptor sequences come from a human donor in good health (CMV status not recorded). Some clones in this sample may be carry-over from other donors' samples.

The chain carries TRBV4-2 and TRBJ2-6; tentatively, D is TRBD2 (5 bases). The CDR3 contains 17 residues. V lost 4 bases, J lost 4 bases, and 17 bases lay in between. The germline CDR1 and CDR2 sequences are LGHNA and YNFKEQ. The chain's CDR3 is CASSPLPAERGANVLTF. For the CDR3, the DNA is TGTGCCAGCAGCCCCCTCCCCGCCGAGCGGGGGGCCAACGTCCTGACTTTC.

CDR3 protein: CSAVGQSEETQYF. The CDR3 coding sequence is TGCAGTGCGGTCGGGCAAAGCGAAGAGACCCAGTACTTC. The V and J genes are TRBV20-1 and TRBJ2-5; D not certain. Per the germline V gene, CDR1 is DFQATT and CDR2 is SNEGSKA (reference sequence). V dropped 6 bases and J dropped 3 bases, with 14 bases sitting between them. The CDR3 runs 13 residues.

The chain combines TRBV5-1 with TRBJ1-1, with D unresolved. Trimming left V 0 bases short and J 7 bases short, with 13 bases between. CDR1 and CDR2 from the germline V gene are SGHRS and YFSETQ. This CDR3 has 14 residues. The CDR3 coding sequence is TGCGCCAGCAGCTTGGTAACACCCCTAGATGAAGCTTTCTTT. Its protein is CASSLVTPLDEAFF.

This clonotype came up a few times. The V gene is TRBV6-6, the J gene TRBJ2-1; a weak D match, TRBD2 (6 bases). Trimming stripped 7 bases from V and 8 bases from J, with 18 bases between. This CDR3 has 14 amino acids. CDR1 and CDR2 from the germline V gene are MNHNY and SVGAGI (reference sequence). The CDR3 spells CASTGRDFVDEQFF. CDR3 DNA: TGTGCCAGCACCGGCCGGGACTTTGTGGATGAGCAGTTCTTC.

This clonotype was seen a handful of times. CDR3 loop: CASSYDPGRGEGAFF. The DNA for the CDR3 is TGTGCCAGCAGTTACGACCCTGGAAGGGGAGAGGGTGCTTTCTTT. This chain uses TRBV6-2 or TRBV6-3 with TRBJ1-1, with D maybe TRBD1 (5 bases). The CDR3 loop spans 15 amino acids. Trimming cost V 2 bases and J 11 bases, with 21 bases left between them. Germline V lookup: CDR1 MNHEY, CDR2 SVGEGT.

The rearrangement uses TRBV9 and TRBJ2-7; 10 bases line up with TRBD2. Trimming at V came to 3 bases and at J to 3 bases, leaving 6 bases not matched to a gene. CDR3 size: 15 residues. Germline V gives CDR1 SGDLS, CDR2 YYNGEE. The CDR3 spells CASSAQRGGLYEQYF. The DNA of the CDR3 is TGTGCCAGCAGCGCCCAGCGGGGGGGCCTCTACGAGCAGTACTTC.

This chain uses TRBV7-2 with TRBJ2-3, with 12 nucleotides matching TRBD1. This CDR3 is 16 amino acids long. V shed 1 base, J shed 7 bases, and the junction held 6 bases outside the gene matches. The germline gives CDR1 SGHTA, CDR2 FQGNSA. CDR3: CASSLVGTGGGHTQYF. The CDR3 bases are TGTGCCAGCAGCTTAGTCGGGACAGGGGGCGGACATACGCAGTATTTT.